This TCR beta chain was documented in a study of human T cells and chemical hapten exposure. Study-level information: Patients' scalps got diphenylcyclopropenone weekly throughout the roughly 23-week study. Study-wide results and caveats: TCRs exceeding a frequency of 1 in 1000 stayed unchanged under DPC sensitization.

Time point described: patch test 3, about 24 weeks after DPC sensitization. Treatment here: therapeutic diphenylcyclopropenone sensitization with weekly scalp DPC. TCRdb itself ran the RACE reads through MiXCR, one entry per CDR3 protein. This sample carries about 92,000 distinct CDR3 sequences, under 13% of them seen once, and the ten largest clones take 1.1%. The ends lost 2 bases at V and 6 bases at J; junction bases unmatched: 0. Germline CDR1 and CDR2: MNHNY and SVGAGI (reference sequence). The CDR3 has 14 amino acids. This clonotype was recorded many times. Its cognate antigen is unknown. This chain links TRBV6-6 with TRBJ2-7, with TRBD2 identical over 14 bases. The sample in question was whole blood, obtained in connection with sensitization to the hapten diphenylcyclopropenone (DPC). This sequence was found in a woman aged 25 to 39 with alopecia areata. Some clones in this sample may be carry-over from other donors' samples. The CDR3 DNA reads TGTGCCAGCAGTTACGGGACTAGCGGGAGCGAGCAGTACTTC. Encoded protein: CASSYGTSGSEQYF.